One and the same sample provided the 2 T cell receptor beta chains below, sequenced in a study of blood T cell repertoires in COVID-19. Sequencing was performed with immunoSEQ multiplex PCR; in TCRdb, only in-frame clones are kept and a portion is missing. This sample has about 230,000 clones, with about nine tenths found just once. Sequenced input: peripheral blood. The receptors here all came from a man aged 50 to 59 with COVID-19, enrolled during active disease.

The rearrangement joins TRBV29-1 to TRBJ2-5; 9 bases align to TRBD2. Looked up from germline, CDR1 is SQVTM and CDR2 is ANQGSEA. The V segment lost 6 bases and the J segment 5 bases; nucleotides outside the gene matches: 7. CDR3 length equals 13 residues. The CDR3 loop reads CSVRLAGKETQYF. CDR3 DNA: TGCAGCGTCCGCCTAGCGGGAAAGGAGACCCAGTACTTC.

The chain links TRBV29-1 to TRBJ2-1; D unresolved. Germline V gene lookup returns CDR1 SQVTM and CDR2 ANQGSEA. The V end lost 4 bases, the J end lost 6 bases, and 7 bases lay between the germline ends. The CDR3 spans 11 residues. The CDR3: CSVGQFNEQFF. CDR3 in DNA: TGCAGCGTTGGCCAGTTCAATGAGCAGTTCTTC.